The TCR beta chain under discussion was sequenced for a study of cytomegalovirus exposure and HLA in healthy donors. Study overall: Early on, a data release was issued that held 80 million or so unique TCRs from HLA-typed donors.

About this clone: Its antigen remains unidentified.

The PCR had 60 Vbeta and 13 Jbeta primers. Produced via immunoSEQ multiplex PCR; TCRdb's table is partial and in-frame only. The data show more than 80,000 clones, around 67% seen once. Broader study findings: Most observed TCR sequences were rare, whereas some public TCRs were detected in many donors.

The CDR3 has 16 amino acids. Trimming removed 1 base from V and 5 bases from J, with 17 bases in between. Germline lookup yields CDR1 MNHNS and CDR2 SASEGT. This TCR derives from a human donor in good health. The V and J genes are TRBV6-1 and TRBJ1-2; D is unclear. The material sequenced was PBMCs. The CDR3 nucleotides read TGTGCCAGCAGTGAAGGAAAGGCAGGATATAGGTATGGCTACACCTTC. This encodes CASSEGKAGYRYGYTF.